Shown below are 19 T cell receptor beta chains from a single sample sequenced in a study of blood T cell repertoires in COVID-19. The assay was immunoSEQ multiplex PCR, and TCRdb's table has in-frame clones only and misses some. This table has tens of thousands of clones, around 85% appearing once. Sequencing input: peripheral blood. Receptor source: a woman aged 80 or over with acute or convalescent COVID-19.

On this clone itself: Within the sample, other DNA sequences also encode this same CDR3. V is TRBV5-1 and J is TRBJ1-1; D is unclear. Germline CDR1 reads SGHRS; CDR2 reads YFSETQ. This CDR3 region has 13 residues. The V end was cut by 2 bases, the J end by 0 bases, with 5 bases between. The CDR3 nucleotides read TGCGCCAGCAGCTTACAGATGAACACTGAAGCTTTCTTT. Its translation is CASSLQMNTEAFF.

This CDR3 reads CASSFTSGSPDTQYF. Here the CDR3 DNA reads TGTGCCAGCAGCTTTACTAGCGGGAGCCCAGATACGCAGTATTTT. The V call is TRBV7-2, the J call TRBJ2-3; 11 positions agree with TRBD2. CDR3 length: 15 amino acids. Germline CDR1 and CDR2: SGHTA and FQGNSA. V trimming: 3 bases; J trimming: 4 bases; junction bases outside the gene matches: 3.

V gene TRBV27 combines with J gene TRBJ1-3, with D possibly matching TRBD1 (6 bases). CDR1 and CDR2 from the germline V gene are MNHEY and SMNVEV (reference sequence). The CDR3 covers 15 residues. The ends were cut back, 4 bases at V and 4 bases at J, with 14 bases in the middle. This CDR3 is CASSSTGMIGNTIYF. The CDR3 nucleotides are TGTGCCAGCAGTTCCACAGGGATGATCGGAAACACCATATATTTT.

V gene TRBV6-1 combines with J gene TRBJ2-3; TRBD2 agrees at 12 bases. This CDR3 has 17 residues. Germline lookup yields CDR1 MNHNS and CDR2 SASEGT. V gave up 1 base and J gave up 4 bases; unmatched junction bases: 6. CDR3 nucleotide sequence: TGTGCCAGCAGTGAAGTTATGACTAGCGGGAGCTCAGATACGCAGTATTTT. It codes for CASSEVMTSGSSDTQYF.

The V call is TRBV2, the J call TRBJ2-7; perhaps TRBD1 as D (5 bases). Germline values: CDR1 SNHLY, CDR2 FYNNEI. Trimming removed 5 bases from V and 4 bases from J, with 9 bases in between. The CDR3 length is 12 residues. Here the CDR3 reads CASSLQVYEQYF. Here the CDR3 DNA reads TGTGCCAGCAGTCTACAGGTTTACGAGCAGTACTTC. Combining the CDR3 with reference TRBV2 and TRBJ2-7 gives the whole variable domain EPEVTQTPSHQVTQMGQEVILRCVPISNHLYFYWYRQILGQKVEFLVSFYNNEISEKSEIFDDQFSVERPDGSNFTLKIRSTKLEDSAMYFCASSLQVYEQYFGPGTRLTVT.

CDR3 amino acids: CGSGGATEQYF. CDR3 coding DNA: TGTGGAAGCGGGGGGGCGACCGAGCAGTACTTC. The chain links TRBV6-5 to TRBJ2-7; TRBD2 agrees at 10 bases. The CDR3 consists of 11 residues. Germline CDR1 MNHEY, CDR2 SVGAGI.

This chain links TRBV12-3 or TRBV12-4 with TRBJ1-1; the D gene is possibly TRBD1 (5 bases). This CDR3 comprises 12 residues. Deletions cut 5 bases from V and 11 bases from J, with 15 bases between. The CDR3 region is CASSTLGGTAFF. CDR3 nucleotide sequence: TGTGCCAGCAGTACCTTGGGCGGGACTGCTTTCTTT.

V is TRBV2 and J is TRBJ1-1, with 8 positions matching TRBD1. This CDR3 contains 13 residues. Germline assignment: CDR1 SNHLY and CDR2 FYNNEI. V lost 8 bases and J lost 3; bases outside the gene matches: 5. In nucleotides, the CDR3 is TGTGCCAGCCCGGGACAGGCGGACACTGAAGCTTTCTTT. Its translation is CASPGQADTEAFF.

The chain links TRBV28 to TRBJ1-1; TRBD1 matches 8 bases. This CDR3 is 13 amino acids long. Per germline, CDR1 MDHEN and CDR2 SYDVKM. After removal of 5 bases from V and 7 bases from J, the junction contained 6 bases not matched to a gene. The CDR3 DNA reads TGTGCCAGCAGTCTGACAGGGGCCTTTGAAGCTTTCTTT. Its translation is CASSLTGAFEAFF.

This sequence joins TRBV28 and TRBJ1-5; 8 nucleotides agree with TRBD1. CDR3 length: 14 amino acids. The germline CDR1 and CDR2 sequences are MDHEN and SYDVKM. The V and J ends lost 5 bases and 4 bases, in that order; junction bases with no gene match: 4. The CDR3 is CASSLTGANQPQHF. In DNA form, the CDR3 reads TGTGCCAGCAGTCTGACAGGGGCTAATCAGCCCCAGCATTTT.

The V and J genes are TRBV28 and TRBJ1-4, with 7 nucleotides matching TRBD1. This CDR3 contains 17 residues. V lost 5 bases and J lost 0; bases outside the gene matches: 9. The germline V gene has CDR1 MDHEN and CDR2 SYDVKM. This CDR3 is CASSTLDRSATNEKLFF. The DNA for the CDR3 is TGTGCCAGCAGTACGCTGGACAGGAGCGCAACTAATGAAAAACTGTTTTTT.

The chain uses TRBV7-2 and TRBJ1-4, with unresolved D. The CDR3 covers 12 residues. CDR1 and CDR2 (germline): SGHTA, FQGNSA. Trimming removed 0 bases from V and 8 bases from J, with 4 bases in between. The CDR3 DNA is TGTGCCAGCAGCTTAGCGCGGGAAAAACTGTTTTTT. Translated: CASSLAREKLFF.

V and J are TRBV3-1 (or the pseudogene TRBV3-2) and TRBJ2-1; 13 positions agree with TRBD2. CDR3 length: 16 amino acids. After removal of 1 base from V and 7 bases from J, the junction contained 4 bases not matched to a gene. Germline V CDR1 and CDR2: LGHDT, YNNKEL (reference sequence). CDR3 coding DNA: TGTGCCAGCAGCCAAGGACTAGCGGGAGGATGGAATGAGCAGTTCTTC. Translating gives CASSQGLAGGWNEQFF.

The CDR3 reads CASSPGTGLEETQYF. CDR3 DNA sequence: TGTGCCAGCAGCCCCGGGACAGGGCTTGAAGAGACCCAGTACTTC. This chain links TRBV7-9 with TRBJ2-5; 9 positions match TRBD1. CDR1 and CDR2 from the germline V gene are SEHNR and FQNEAQ (reference sequence). Trimming took 5 bases from V and 3 from J; bases not matched to a gene: 7. The CDR3 length is 15 residues.

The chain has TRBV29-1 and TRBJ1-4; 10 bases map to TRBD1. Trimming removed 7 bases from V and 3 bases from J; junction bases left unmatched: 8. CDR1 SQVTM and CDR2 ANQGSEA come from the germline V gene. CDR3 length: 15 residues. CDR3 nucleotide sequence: TGCAGCGCCGCCCGGGACAGGGGAGCTAATGAAAAACTGTTTTTT. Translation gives CSAARDRGANEKLFF.

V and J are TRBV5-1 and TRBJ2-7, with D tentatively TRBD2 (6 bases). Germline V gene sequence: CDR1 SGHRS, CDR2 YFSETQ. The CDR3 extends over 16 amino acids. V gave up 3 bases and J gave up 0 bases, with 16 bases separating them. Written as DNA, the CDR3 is TGCGCCAGCAGCTCGGGAGTGACAGCGGTCTCCTACGAGCAGTACTTC. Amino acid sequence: CASSSGVTAVSYEQYF.

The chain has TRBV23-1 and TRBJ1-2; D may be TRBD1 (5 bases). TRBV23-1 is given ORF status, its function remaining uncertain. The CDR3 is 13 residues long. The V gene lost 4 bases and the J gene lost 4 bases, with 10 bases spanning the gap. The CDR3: CASSPRDFYGYTF. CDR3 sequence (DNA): TGCGCCAGCAGTCCCAGGGATTTCTATGGCTACACCTTC.

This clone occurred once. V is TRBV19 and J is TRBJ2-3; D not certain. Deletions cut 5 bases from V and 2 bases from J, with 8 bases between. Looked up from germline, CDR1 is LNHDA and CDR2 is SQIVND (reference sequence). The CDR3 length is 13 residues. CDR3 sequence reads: CASSWADTDTQYF. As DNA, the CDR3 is TGTGCCAGTAGTTGGGCAGACACAGATACGCAGTATTTT.

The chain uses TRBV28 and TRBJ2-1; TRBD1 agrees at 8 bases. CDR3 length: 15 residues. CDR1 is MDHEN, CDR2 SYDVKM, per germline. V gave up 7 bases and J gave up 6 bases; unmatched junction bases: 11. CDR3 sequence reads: CASTPQQGGSNEQFF. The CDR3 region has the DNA TGTGCCAGCACCCCCCAACAGGGGGGAAGCAATGAGCAGTTCTTC.